This TCR beta chain was sequenced during a study of T cell responses to AZD1222 COVID-19 vaccine (dated by TCRdb to the early 2020s). For the study in its entirety: TCR sequencing was performed for roughly 250 trial participants, of whom around 200 were given two doses of AZD1222 and about 25 were given two doses of MenACWY control vaccine. Enrollment into the trials was organized by age into subgroups of 18-55, 56-69 and 70-plus years, and those subgroups contained roughly 140, 27 and 60 TCR-sequenced participants, respectively.

The CDR3 regions of human TCRbeta chains were subjected to immunosequencing. The authors' pipeline ran thus. Repertoire TCRs were checked for matches against a reference library of SARS-CoV-2-specific TCRs that had been generated using the MIRA antigen-specificity platform. Breadth was defined as the fraction of unique TCRs that were SARS-CoV-2-associated, and depth was defined as the fraction of total T cells that were SARS-CoV-2-associated. Using the MIRA data, each spike-specific TCR was assigned both to the spike region to which the TCR was reactive and to a CD4 or CD8 class. Log10-transformed breadth and depth values were compared by one-way ANOVA with Sidak's multiple comparisons tests. The source is immuneACCESS, and TCRdb retained only in-frame sequences with V and J called. Part of the clones is not carried over; for the studies checked, unresolved V genes explain less than half of this, and the remainder is unexplained. That table is the source of V, J and clone size, and D and trimming were worked out from the DNA. The sample data list around 20,000 clones, and 81% of these were observed just once. Around 23% of the sample is in the top ten clones.

This specimen's time point label, interpreted: about 28 days (+/-7) after the second vaccine dose. Because spike-specific TCR depth and breadth did not differ between the two schedules, AZD1222 recipients who got a second dose at roughly 4 weeks were pooled with those who got a second dose at roughly 12 weeks. The vaccinee samples were drawn from two UK trials, COV001 and COV002, one of which was a single-blind randomized controlled phase 2/3 trial testing AZD1222 (ChAdOx1 nCoV-19) in healthy adults. For TCRbeta chain sequencing, PBMC samples were collected from trial participants at day 0 and at day 28 after the second dose. Compared with germline, V lacks 6 bases and J lacks 2 bases; bases without a gene match: 5. Sequences SNHLY (CDR1) and FYNNEI (CDR2) are obtained from the germline V gene. The CDR3, from cysteine to phenylalanine, totals 14 residues. Here the CDR3 DNA is all that survives: 42 bases in frame from base 1.

Points the paper makes about the study in general: After two AZD1222 doses, spike-specific TCR breadth and depth were significantly higher than at day 0 and than in MenACWY recipients. Participants were mostly white British and included more females than males, and it was suggested by the authors that clonal diversity may have been underestimated. The 56-69-year group was small, and its depth increase did not reach significance, likely because of low power. No day 14 peak-response samples were available, so repertoires were characterized only after the peak T cell response. Reportedly, close to half of the unique spike-specific TCRs recognized epitopes lying outside the regions that are mutated in the B.1.351 and B.1.1.7 variants. Vaccine-associated CD4 TCRs spanned the whole spike protein, with dominant responses in regions 160-218 and 743-854. Only five to seven AZD1222 recipients were SARS-CoV-2 seropositive at baseline, limiting conclusions about previously exposed vaccinees.

Notes on this clone: What antigen it recognizes has not been identified. The sample holds no much larger clone one base away, and base qualities are not on file.

The sequences come from peripheral blood, collected 28 days after the second AZD1222 dose. The chain was built from TRBV2 and TRBJ2-3; the junction holds 7 bases that match TRBD2. The TCR sequence derives from an adult who received the AZD1222 COVID-19 vaccine. The CDR3 corresponds to CASRAGLTTDTQYF. The nucleotide sequence is TGTGCCAGCAGAGCGGGACTTACCACAGATACGCAGTATTTT.